This record concerns one T cell receptor (beta chain) sequence. As processed by the authors: Nucleated cell number was recorded as an estimate derived from reference gene primer amplification. Repertoires were generated with immunoSEQ multiplex PCR, while TCRdb's copy carries only in-frame clones and drops some. V and J calls and clone size are copied from that table; D and trimming were computed from the DNA. The sample has 100,000 to 150,000 clones; roughly 90% are singletons. These data originate in a study of blood T cell repertoires in COVID-19. Study background: From the United States, Italy and Spain came samples of acute and convalescent COVID-19. PBMCs, B-cell-depleted T cells, or T cells were the source of the cDNA or gDNA that made up the material.

This CDR3 comprises 14 residues. Trimming left V 3 bases short and J 4 bases short, with 14 bases between. Germline-derived CDR1 and CDR2 are DFQATT and SNEGSKA (reference sequence). Sequenced sample: peripheral blood. The chain is built from TRBV20-1 and TRBJ2-3; D may be TRBD2 (5 bases). The source of this sequence is a woman over 75 with acute or convalescent COVID-19. The DNA for the CDR3 is TGCAGTGCTAGTGCGAGAGGGCTCCCAGATACGCAGTATTTT. Amino acid sequence: CSASARGLPDTQYF.